This note documents a single T cell receptor (beta chain) sequence. Antigen specificity is unknown. In germline, CDR1 is SGHTA, CDR2 FQGNSA. V was pared by 4 bases and J by 5 bases, with 15 bases of the junction left unmatched. This CDR3 region has 18 residues. This record comes from a study of T cell responses to AZD1222 COVID-19 vaccine. Overall study findings and caveats: Most donors were white British, females outnumbered males, and clonal diversity was possibly underestimated. The study sampled repertoires only after the peak T cell response. Two AZD1222 doses significantly raised spike-specific TCR breadth and depth over controls.

The data were produced by immunoSEQ multiplex PCR, yet TCRdb's version contains in-frame clones alone and is incomplete. The sample records more than 100,000 clones, 80% to 95% being singletons. Second-dose intervals of approximately 4 or approximately 12 weeks were pooled. Sequencing used peripheral blood, obtained 28 days after the second AZD1222 dose. V and J are TRBV7-2 and TRBJ2-5, with 11 bases fitting TRBD2. The clonotype was recovered from an adult who received the AZD1222 COVID-19 vaccine. Here the CDR3 DNA reads TGTGCCAGCAGCTCACGGGGTAGCGGGAGGGCCGGTGGGGAGACCCAGTACTTC. Amino acid sequence: CASSSRGSGRAGGETQYF.